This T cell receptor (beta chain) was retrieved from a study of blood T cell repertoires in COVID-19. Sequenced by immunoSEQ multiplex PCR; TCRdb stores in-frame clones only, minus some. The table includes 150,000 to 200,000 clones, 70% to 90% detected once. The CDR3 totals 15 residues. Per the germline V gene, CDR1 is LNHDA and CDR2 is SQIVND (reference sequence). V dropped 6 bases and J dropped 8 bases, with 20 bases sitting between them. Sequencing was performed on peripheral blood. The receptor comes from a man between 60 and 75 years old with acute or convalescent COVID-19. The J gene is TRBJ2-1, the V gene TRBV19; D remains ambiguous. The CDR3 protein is CASRRGATWLDEQFF. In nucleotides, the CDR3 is TGTGCCAGTAGGAGAGGAGCCACCTGGCTCGATGAGCAGTTCTTC.